Following are 23 T cell receptor beta chains from one sample sequenced in a study of regulatory T cells in long-lasting Graves disease. Time point denoted: newly diagnosed GD, antithyroid drugs for less than 3 months. Researchers made the TCR library from RNA that was extracted from PBMCs. Both iRepertoire HTBI primers and Arm-PCR of CDR3 regions were used to build the TCR beta libraries. MiXCR, run by TCRdb on the multiplex PCR reads, gives a single entry per CDR3 protein. The sample contains 350,000 to 500,000 distinct CDR3 sequences, 14% of which appear only once. These data also formed part of another study, on T cells in Graves' hyperthyroidism and ophthalmopathy.

The material was peripheral blood mononuclear cells (PBMCs), obtained at new diagnosis, from a patient treated with antithyroid drugs. The origin of the receptors is a woman in her forties or fifties with Graves disease.

This clonotype has ten or more counts. The V and J genes are TRBV6-2 or TRBV6-3 and TRBJ2-3, with 7 bases matching TRBD2. Looked up from germline, CDR1 is MNHEY and CDR2 is SVGEGT. This CDR3 has 14 amino acids. The V and J ends lost 1 base and 3 bases, in that order; junction bases with no gene match: 1. The CDR3 is CASSYYGGTDTQYF. As DNA, the CDR3 is TGTGCCAGCAGTTACTACGGGGGGACAGATACGCAGTATTTT.

This clonotype was picked up many times. V is TRBV9 and J is TRBJ1-1; possibly TRBD1 for D (5 bases). This CDR3 has 15 amino acids. V was trimmed by 0 bases and J by 5 bases, leaving 14 bases between them. Looked up from germline, CDR1 is SGDLS and CDR2 is YYNGEE. The CDR3 DNA reads as TGTGCCAGCAGCGTAGGCTGGGGGACTTGGACTGAAGCTTTCTTT. Translated, it gives CASSVGWGTWTEAFF.

The chain uses TRBV18 and TRBJ2-5; TRBD2 might be the D (5 bases). Germline V CDR1 and CDR2: KGHSH, LQKENI. CDR3 length: 14 residues. The V gene lost 6 bases and the J gene lost 5 bases, with 16 bases spanning the gap. The CDR3 sequence is CASSTYGIAETQYF. The DNA for the CDR3 is TGTGCCAGCTCGACCTACGGGATCGCGGAGACCCAGTACTTC.

The chain combines TRBV20-1 with TRBJ2-1; TRBD2 matches 13 bases. This CDR3 is 15 amino acids long. The junction had 4 bases not matched to a gene; V was cut back by 3 bases and J by 5 bases. Per germline, CDR1 DFQATT and CDR2 SNEGSKA (reference sequence). The CDR3 DNA reads TGCAGTGCTAGGGTACTAGCGGGAGGGAACAATGAGCAGTTCTTC. It specifies CSARVLAGGNNEQFF.

This clonotype was seen ten or more times. The CDR3 DNA reads TGTGCCAGCATCTCAGTAGCCGAAACCTACAATGAGCAGTTCTTC. It is translated as CASISVAETYNEQFF. The V gene is TRBV7-9, the J gene TRBJ2-1, with no clear D. The CDR3 has 15 amino acids. The germline V and J ends were trimmed by 7 bases and 2 bases, with 15 bases remaining between them. The germline gives CDR1 SEHNR, CDR2 FQNEAQ (reference sequence).

The chain couples TRBV29-1 to TRBJ1-4; TRBD1 might be the D (6 bases). This CDR3 has 13 residues. Germline V gene lookup returns CDR1 SQVTM and CDR2 ANQGSEA. V dropped 7 bases and J dropped 8 bases, with 17 bases sitting between them. Here the CDR3 DNA reads TGCAGCGCCGAAGGGGGGCTTGAGGAAAAACTGTTTTTT. Translated: CSAEGGLEEKLFF.

The chain uses TRBV12-5 and TRBJ2-1, with D uncertain. Matching the DNA end better, TRBJ2-5 makes the J call doubtful. Per the germline V gene, CDR1 is LGHNT and CDR2 is FRNRAP. The length of the CDR3 is 16 residues. DNA for the CDR3: TGTGCTAGTGGTTTGGTCAGTGGGGTGGATTGGGAGACCCAGTACTTC. As protein: CASGLVSGVDWETQYF.

Ten or more counts support this clonotype. The rearrangement links TRBV11-2 to TRBJ2-1, with D hard to call. This CDR3 region has 14 residues. Trimming removed 1 base from V and 8 bases from J, with 12 bases in between. Germline CDR1 reads SGHAT; CDR2 reads FQNNGV. The CDR3 sequence: CASSLGSGSDEQFF. The DNA of the CDR3 is TGTGCCAGCAGCTTAGGTTCTGGCTCGGATGAGCAGTTCTTC.

This clonotype appeared many times. The V gene is TRBV11-2, the J gene TRBJ2-2; D tentatively reads TRBD1 or TRBD2 (5 bases each). V lost 3 bases and J lost 2, with 10 bases in between. This CDR3 has 15 residues. Germline lookup yields CDR1 SGHAT and CDR2 FQNNGV. The CDR3: CASSFRDQNTGELFF. The CDR3 bases are TGTGCCAGCAGCTTCCGGGACCAAAACACCGGGGAGCTGTTTTTT.

This clonotype came up many times. The rearrangement links TRBV5-5 to TRBJ1-2; D is unclear. The germline gives CDR1 SGHKS, CDR2 YYEKEE (reference sequence). This CDR3 is built from 15 residues. V was cut by 0 bases and J by 3 bases, with 12 bases left in between. DNA of the CDR3: TGTGCCAGCAGCTTGGTTTCCCCAGCCGACTATGGCTACACCTTC. Protein: CASSLVSPADYGYTF.

The chain joins TRBV19 to TRBJ2-2, with D possibly called TRBD1 or TRBD2 (5 bases each). CDR1 is LNHDA and CDR2 is SQIVND in the germline V gene (reference sequence). The CDR3 has 12 amino acids. V was cut by 7 bases and J by 7 bases, with 10 bases left in between. The CDR3 spells CASNGGNGELFF. CDR3 sequence (DNA): TGTGCCAGTAATGGGGGAAACGGGGAGCTGTTTTTT.

The CDR3 region has the DNA TGCGCCAGCAGCCCGCGGGCCAGGGGCTACAATGAGCAGTTCTTC. Translation gives CASSPRARGYNEQFF. The chain carries TRBV5-1 and TRBJ2-1, with a tentative D call TRBD1 (6 bases). V lost 4 bases and J 3 bases, leaving 14 bases between the germline ends. The CDR3 loop spans 15 amino acids. Germline V gene data show CDR1 as SGHRS and CDR2 as YFSETQ. Full variable domain (rest looked up from reference TRBV5-1 and TRBJ2-1): KAGVTQTPRYLIKTRGQQVTLSCSPISGHRSVSWYQQTPGQGLQFLFEYFSETQRNKGNFPGRFSGRQFSNSRSEMNVSTLELGDSALYLCASSPRARGYNEQFFGPGTRLTVL.

The chain combines TRBV19 with TRBJ1-1; a possible D gene is TRBD1 (6 bases). V was pared by 3 bases and J by 0 bases, with 14 bases between. The CDR3 length is 16 residues. In germline, CDR1 is LNHDA, CDR2 SQIVND (reference sequence). CDR3 DNA sequence: TGTGCCAGTAGTATTGGGGGCGGCAGTCTGAACACTGAAGCTTTCTTT. This sequence encodes CASSIGGGSLNTEAFF. Complete variable domain (other parts from reference TRBV19 and TRBJ1-1): DGGITQSPKYLFRKEGQNVTLSCEQNLNHDAMYWYRQDPGQGLRLIYYSQIVNDFQKGDIAEGYSVSREKKESFPLTVTSAQKNPTAFYLCASSIGGGSLNTEAFFGQGTRLTVV.

This clonotype was counted between two and nine times. The chain employs TRBV20-1 and TRBJ2-1; 10 bases match TRBD2. With 4 bases clipped from V and 6 bases from J, the junction kept 6 bases outside the gene matches. CDR3 length: 14 amino acids. Germline CDR1 and CDR2: DFQATT and SNEGSKA (reference sequence). Written as DNA, the CDR3 is TGCAGTGCTATACCGGGACTAGCGTTCAATGAGCAGTTCTTC. Translating it yields CSAIPGLAFNEQFF.

A few counts support this clonotype. The rearrangement joins TRBV20-1 to TRBJ1-5, with D possibly matching TRBD1 (5 bases). CDR1 is DFQATT, CDR2 SNEGSKA, per germline (reference sequence). The V and J ends lost 1 base and 3 bases respectively, with 16 bases between them. CDR3 length: 16 residues. In nucleotides, the CDR3 is TGCAGTGCTAGAGTTAGCGGTCCAGGGAACAATCAGCCCCAGCATTTT. Protein sequence: CSARVSGPGNNQPQHF.

V gene TRBV7-6 combines with J gene TRBJ2-5; 7 nucleotides line up with TRBD1. Germline V CDR1 and CDR2: SGHVS, FNYEAQ. Losses at the gene ends were 4 bases for V and 2 bases for J; bases not matched to a gene: 10. The CDR3 runs 16 residues. This CDR3 is CASSSSTWDRQETQYF. In DNA, the CDR3 is TGTGCCAGCAGCTCGTCTACCTGGGACAGACAAGAGACCCAGTACTTC.

This clonotype showed up many times. CDR3 loop: CASSPMGYNEQFF. CDR3 bases: TGTGCCAGCAGTCCCATGGGCTACAATGAGCAGTTCTTC. V is TRBV28 and J is TRBJ2-1; D call uncertain. The CDR3 spans 13 residues. With 5 bases removed from V and 3 bases from J, the gap between germline ends came to 8 bases. Germline V gene sequence: CDR1 MDHEN, CDR2 SYDVKM. The full variable domain, completed using reference TRBV28 and TRBJ2-1, is DVKVTQSSRYLVKRTGEKVFLECVQDMDHENMFWYRQDPGLGLRLIYFSYDVKMKEKGDIPEGYSVSREKKERFSLILESASTNQTSMYLCASSPMGYNEQFFGPGTRLTVL.

On this clonotype itself: This may come from a read error, since a much larger clone is one base off. V gene TRBV5-5 combines with J gene TRBJ2-7; tentatively, D is TRBD2 (5 bases). This CDR3 has 14 amino acids. The germline gives CDR1 SGHKS, CDR2 YYEKEE (reference sequence). The V end lost 7 bases, the J end lost 3 bases, and 17 bases lay between the germline ends. The CDR3 is CASGSRRAGYEQYF. As DNA, the CDR3 is TGTGCCAGCGGCTCCCGCCGGGCGGGCTACGAGCAGTACTTC. The full variable domain, completed using reference TRBV5-5 and TRBJ2-7, is DAGVTQSPTHLIKTRGQQVTLRCSPISGHKSVSWYQQVLGQGPQFIFQYYEKEERGRGNFPDRFSARQFPNYSSELNVNALLLGDSALYLCASGSRRAGYEQYFGPGTRLTVT.

This clonotype was detected a few times. The rearrangement joins TRBV3-1 to TRBJ2-1; 9 bases fit TRBD2. Germline lookup yields CDR1 LGHDT and CDR2 YNNKEL (reference sequence). V dropped 3 bases and J dropped 3; count of bases not matched to a gene: 9. The CDR3 is 17 amino acids. CDR3 nucleotides: TGTGCCAGCAGCCATGTAGCGGGAGAGGGGGGCTACAATGAGCAGTTCTTC. Residues: CASSHVAGEGGYNEQFF.

CDR3 loop: CAWSPFFLSQNSNQPQHF. Written as DNA, the CDR3 is TGTGCCTGGAGTCCTTTTTTCCTTTCCCAGAATAGCAATCAGCCCCAGCATTTT. The chain couples TRBV30 to TRBJ1-5; D unresolved. Trimming shortened V by 2 bases and J by 0 bases, and 20 bases separated the two germline ends. CDR1 GTSNPN and CDR2 SVGIG come from the germline V gene (reference sequence). This CDR3 comprises 18 residues.

Regarding this clonotype: A much larger clonotype is one base distant, so this may be a read error. It is likely a read error, because the conserved phenylalanine at the end of the CDR3 is missing. The chain combines TRBV14 with TRBJ2-3; tentatively, D is TRBD2 (5 bases). V shed 2 bases and J shed 6 bases, with 12 bases lying between them. The germline CDR1 and CDR2 sequences are SGHDN and FVKESK. This CDR3 has 14 amino acids. This chain's CDR3 is CASSQTRHMDTQYC. In nucleotides, the CDR3 is TGTGCCAGCAGCCAAACTAGACACATGGATACGCAGTATTGT.

A note on this clonotype: A much larger clone is a single base away; this may be a read error. This chain joins TRBV28 and TRBJ2-1, with D uncertain. Germline V lookup: CDR1 MDHEN, CDR2 SYDVKM. There are 15 residues in the CDR3. The CDR3 coding sequence is TGTGCCAGCAGTTCCCCCCGGCCCTACTGGGATGAGCAGCTCTTC. Its translation is CASSSPRPYWDEQLF.

This clonotype was picked up a small number of times. At one boundary the junction diverges from the germline segment, which might be a read error. The chain couples TRBV6-5 to TRBJ2-3; 7 bases match TRBD1. The germline V gene has CDR1 MNHEY and CDR2 SVGAGI. The CDR3 consists of 15 residues. Here the CDR3 reads CASSYSNRGTDTQYF. The CDR3 coding sequence is TGTGCCAGCAGTTACTCGAACAGGGGAACAGATACGCAGTACTTT.